These T cell receptor beta chains were read from a single sample in a study of control samples from healthy donors and cancer patients. Produced via immunoSEQ multiplex PCR; TCRdb's table is partial and in-frame only. The sample has around 53,000 clones; 80% to 90% are singletons. The sequencing sample was made of PBMCs. The receptors derive from a woman aged 45-60 years with lung cancer. CDR3s include the opening cysteine and the closing phenylalanine or tryptophan. D genes are given only for firm matches. Expanded clones are given a class, and other clones once, few, many or no size at all.

j_call v_call d_call clone_size cdr3_nt cdr3_aa
TRBJ2-1 TRBV15 . . TGTGCCACCGGGCGGGACAGCTCCTACAATGAGCAGTTCTTC CATGRDSSYNEQFF
TRBJ2-3 TRBV5-1 TRBD1 once TGCGCCAGCAGCTTGCTGGCCGGGACAGGGGGATGGACAGATACGCAGTATTTT CASSLLAGTGGWTDTQYF
TRBJ2-7 TRBV6-1 . . TGTGCCAGCAGTGAATCCACGCCCTACGAGCAGTACTTC CASSESTPYEQYF
TRBJ1-2 TRBV2 . . TGTGCCAGCAGTGAAGCGAGGGGAAGTGGCTACACCTTC CASSEARGSGYTF
TRBJ1-3 TRBV7-2 . . TGTGCCAGCAGCCGCGCCGGGACGGAGGGAAACACCATATATTTT CASSRAGTEGNTIYF
TRBJ1-2 TRBV2 . . TGTGCCAGCAGTTATGACAGGACGGGCTATGGCTACACCTTC CASSYDRTGYGYTF
TRBJ2-7 TRBV7-9 . . TGTGCCAGCAGCTTAGAAGGTGCCTACGAGCAGTACTTC CASSLEGAYEQYF
TRBJ2-2 TRBV7-2 . . TGTGCCAGCAGCCTCAGAAGTACCGGGGAGCTGTTTTTT CASSLRSTGELFF
TRBJ1-4 TRBV6-1 . . TGTGCCAGCAGTGAAGCCGCCAGCTGGACTAATGAAAAACTGTTTTTT CASSEAASWTNEKLFF
TRBJ1-1 TRBV6-6 TRBD1 . TGTGCCAGCAAAACAGGGGTAACTGAAGCTTTCTTT CASKTGVTEAFF
TRBJ1-2 TRBV4-2 TRBD1 . TGTGCCAGCAGCTCGTGGACAGGCTATGGCTACACCTTC CASSSWTGYGYTF
TRBJ1-1 TRBV5-1 TRBD1 . TGCGCCAGCAGCTTGGTCCGTGGACAGGGTATGAACACTGAAGCTTTCTTT CASSLVRGQGMNTEAFF
TRBJ1-1 TRBV6-2/TRBV6-3 . . TGTGCCAGCAGTGACGGCCCCTTAACAGGAAAAGCTTTCTTT CASSDGPLTGKAFF
TRBJ1-2 TRBV2 . . TGTGCCAGCACCACAGTGAAGAACTATGGCTACACCTTC CASTTVKNYGYTF
TRBJ2-7 TRBV6-6 TRBD2 few TGTGCCAGCACCTACGGGGGGGCCGTCTACGAGCAGTACTTC CASTYGGAVYEQYF
TRBJ2-4 TRBV4-2 TRBD2 once TGTGCCAGCAGCCAAGACGGAAACGGGGGGGTAGCCAAAAACATTCAGTACTTC CASSQDGNGGVAKNIQYF
TRBJ2-3 TRBV30 . . TGTGCCGGGGCGTTGTATGGAACAGATACGCAGTATTTT CAGALYGTDTQYF
TRBJ2-7 TRBV9 . . TGTGCCAGCAGCGTAGTGAGAGGGGATACCTACGAGCAGTACTTC CASSVVRGDTYEQYF
TRBJ1-3 TRBV5-6 . . TGTGCCAGCAGCTCCAGGGGAAACACCATATATTTT CASSSRGNTIYF
TRBJ2-5 TRBV9 . . TGTGCCAGCAGCGTAGGGGGGCTCCAAGAGACCCAGTACTTC CASSVGGLQETQYF
TRBJ1-1 TRBV5-5 TRBD1 . TGTGCCAGCAGTCAACGGGGGACAGCGAACACTGAAGCTTTCTTT CASSQRGTANTEAFF
TRBJ2-2 TRBV2 . . TGTGCCAGCAGAGTTCAAAACACCGGGGAGCTGTTTTTT CASRVQNTGELFF
TRBJ1-4 TRBV6-5 TRBD1 . TGTGCCAGCAGTCCGGACAGGCCTCGAGAAAAACTGTTTTTT CASSPDRPREKLFF
TRBJ1-1 TRBV4-2 . . TGTGCCAGCAGCCAAGACTACCAGGGTCGGGGAGACACTGAAGCTTTCTTT CASSQDYQGRGDTEAFF
TRBJ1-4 TRBV6-5 . . TGTGCCAGCAGTTATAACATCTCCCCTAATGAAAAACTGTTTTTT CASSYNISPNEKLFF
TRBJ1-5 TRBV24-1 TRBD1 . TGTGCCACCAGCGGACAGGTAATTTTTCAGCCCCAGCATTTT CATSGQVIFQPQHF
TRBJ2-1 TRBV19 . . TGTGCCAGTAGTAAGGAATCCCAGTCCTACAATGAGCAGTTCTTC CASSKESQSYNEQFF
TRBJ2-6 TRBV11-3 . . TGTGCCAGCAGCTTAGACCGGGGCTCTGGGGCCAACGTCCTGACTTTC CASSLDRGSGANVLTF
TRBJ1-5 TRBV29-1 . . TGCAGCGTTTCAAAAGGGGTCGGAGAACAGCCCCAGCATTTT CSVSKGVGEQPQHF
TRBJ1-2 TRBV11-2 TRBD1 few TGTGCCAGCAGCTTTTCCCGGGCAGGGGGCGCTAATAGTGATGGCTACACCTTC CASSFSRAGGANSDGYTF
TRBJ2-3 TRBV9 . . TGTGCCAGCAGCATCCAGCCAGCAGATACGCAGTATTTT CASSIQPADTQYF
TRBJ2-2 TRBV11-2 TRBD2 . TGTGCCAGCAGCCAACGGACTAGCGGGGCCTTTTCCGGGGAGCTGTTTTTT CASSQRTSGAFSGELFF
TRBJ1-2 TRBV6-6 . few TGTGCCAGCAGTTACGGTGGGGGAGTGGGCTACACCTTC CASSYGGGVGYTF
TRBJ1-2 TRBV2 . . TGTGCCAGCGACTATGGCTACACCTTC CASDYGYTF
TRBJ1-5 TRBV6-4 . . TGTGCCAGCAGTGACTCACCGCTGTATAATCAGCCCCAGCATTTT CASSDSPLYNQPQHF
TRBJ2-2 TRBV7-3 . . TGTGCCAGCAGCCCACCCCCCGCCGGGGGGCAGGACACCGGGGAGCTGTTTTTT CASSPPPAGGQDTGELFF
TRBJ1-5 TRBV4-1 . once TGCGCCAGCAGCCAAGTAGATAGCAATCAGCCCCAGCATTTT CASSQVDSNQPQHF
TRBJ1-1 TRBV10-3 TRBD1 . TGTGCCATCAGTGGGGACAGGGGCACTGAAGCTTTCTTT CAISGDRGTEAFF
TRBJ2-3 TRBV6-5 TRBD2 few TGTGCCAGCAGTTCGCCGGGGGGGCTCCTGACAGATACGCAGTATTTT CASSSPGGLLTDTQYF
TRBJ1-1 TRBV14 . . TGTGCCAGCAGCCAAGACAGGGATACTGAAGCTTTCTTT CASSQDRDTEAFF